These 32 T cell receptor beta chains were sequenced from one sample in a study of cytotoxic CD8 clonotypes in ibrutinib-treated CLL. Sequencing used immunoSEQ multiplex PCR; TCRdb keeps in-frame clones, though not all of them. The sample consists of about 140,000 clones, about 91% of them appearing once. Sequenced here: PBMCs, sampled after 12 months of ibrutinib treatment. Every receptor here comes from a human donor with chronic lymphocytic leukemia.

CDR3 loop: CASSPPEAGYTDTQYF. The DNA of the CDR3 is TGCGCCAGCAGCCCGCCTGAAGCGGGCTACACAGATACGCAGTATTTT. The chain has TRBV5-1 and TRBJ2-3, with D possibly TRBD2 on 6 matching bases. Germline-derived CDR1 and CDR2 are SGHRS and YFSETQ. The CDR3 is made up of 16 amino acids. Trimming took off 4 bases at V and 2 bases at J, with 17 bases between the two ends.

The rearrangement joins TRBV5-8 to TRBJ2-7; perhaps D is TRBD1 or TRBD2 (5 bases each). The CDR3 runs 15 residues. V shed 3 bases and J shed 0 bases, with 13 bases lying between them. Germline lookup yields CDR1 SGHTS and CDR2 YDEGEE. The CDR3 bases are TGTGCCAGCAGCTCGGGACCCCGCTACTCCTACGAGCAGTACTTC. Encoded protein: CASSSGPRYSYEQYF.

The CDR3 sequence is CARSLRSFREAMQYF. CDR3 in DNA: TGTGCCAGAAGCTTGAGGAGTTTCCGGGAGGCCATGCAGTATTTT. The chain carries TRBV5-3 and TRBJ2-3, with 7 bases aligning to TRBD2. TRBV5-3 is treated as an ORF (open reading frame) with a function not yet certain. There are 15 residues in the CDR3. Trimming cost V 1 base and J 11 bases; bases outside gene matches: 13.

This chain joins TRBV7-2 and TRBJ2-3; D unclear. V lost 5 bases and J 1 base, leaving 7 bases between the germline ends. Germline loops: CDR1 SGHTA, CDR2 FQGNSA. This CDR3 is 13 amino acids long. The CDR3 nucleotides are TGTGCCAGCAGCCCCCAACGCACAGATACGCAGTATTTT. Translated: CASSPQRTDTQYF.

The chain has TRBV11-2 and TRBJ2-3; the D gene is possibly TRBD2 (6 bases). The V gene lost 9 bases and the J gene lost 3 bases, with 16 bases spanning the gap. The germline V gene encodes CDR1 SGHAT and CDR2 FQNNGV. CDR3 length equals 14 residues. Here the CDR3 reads CASSPRERTDTQYF. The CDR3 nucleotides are TGTGCCAGTAGTCCCCGGGAGCGTACAGATACGCAGTATTTT.

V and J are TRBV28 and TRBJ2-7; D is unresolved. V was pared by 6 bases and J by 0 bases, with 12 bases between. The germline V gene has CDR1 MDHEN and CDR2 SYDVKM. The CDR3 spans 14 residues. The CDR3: CASSHSTVSYEQYF. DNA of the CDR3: TGTGCCAGCAGCCACTCCACGGTCTCCTACGAGCAGTACTTC.

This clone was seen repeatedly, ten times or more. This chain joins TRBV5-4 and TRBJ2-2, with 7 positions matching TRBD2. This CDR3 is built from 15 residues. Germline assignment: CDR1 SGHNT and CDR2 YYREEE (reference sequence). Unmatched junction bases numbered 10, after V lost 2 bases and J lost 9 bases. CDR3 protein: CASSFGAGSSRELFF. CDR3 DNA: TGTGCCAGCAGCTTCGGAGCGGGGAGCAGCAGGGAGCTGTTTTTT.

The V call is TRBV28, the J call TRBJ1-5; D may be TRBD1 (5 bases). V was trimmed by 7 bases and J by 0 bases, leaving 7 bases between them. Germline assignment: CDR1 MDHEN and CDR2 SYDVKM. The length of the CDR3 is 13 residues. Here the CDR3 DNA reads TGTGCCAGCAATACAGGTAGCAATCAGCCCCAGCATTTT. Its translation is CASNTGSNQPQHF.

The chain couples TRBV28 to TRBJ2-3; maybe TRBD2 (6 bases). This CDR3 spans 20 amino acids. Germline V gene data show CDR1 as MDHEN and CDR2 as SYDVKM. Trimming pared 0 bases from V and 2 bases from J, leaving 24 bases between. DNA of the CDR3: TGTGCCAGCAGTTTATGGGCAGCCGGGGGTGTTGACACACACACAGATACGCAGTATTTT. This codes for CASSLWAAGGVDTHTDTQYF. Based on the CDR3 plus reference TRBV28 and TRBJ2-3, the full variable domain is DVKVTQSSRYLVKRTGEKVFLECVQDMDHENMFWYRQDPGLGLRLIYFSYDVKMKEKGDIPEGYSVSREKKERFSLILESASTNQTSMYLCASSLWAAGGVDTHTDTQYFGPGTRLTVL.

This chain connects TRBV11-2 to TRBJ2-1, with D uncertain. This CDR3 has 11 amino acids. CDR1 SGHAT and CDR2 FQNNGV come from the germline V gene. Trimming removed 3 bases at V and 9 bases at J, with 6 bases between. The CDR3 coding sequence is TGTGCCAGCAGCTTGATGAGTGAGCAGTTCTTC. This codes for CASSLMSEQFF.

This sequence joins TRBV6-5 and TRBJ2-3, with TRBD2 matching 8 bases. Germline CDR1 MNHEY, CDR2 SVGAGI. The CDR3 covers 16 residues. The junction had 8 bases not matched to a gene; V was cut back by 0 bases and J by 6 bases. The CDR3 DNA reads TGTGCCAGCAGTTACTCCGCTAGCGGGTTGGTTGATACGCAGTATTTT. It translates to CASSYSASGLVDTQYF.

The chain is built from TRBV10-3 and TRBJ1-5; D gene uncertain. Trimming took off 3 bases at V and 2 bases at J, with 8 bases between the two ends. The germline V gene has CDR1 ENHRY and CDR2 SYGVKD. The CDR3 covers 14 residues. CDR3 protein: CAISDSNGNQPQHF. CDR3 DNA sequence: TGTGCCATCAGTGATAGTAACGGCAATCAGCCCCAGCATTTT.

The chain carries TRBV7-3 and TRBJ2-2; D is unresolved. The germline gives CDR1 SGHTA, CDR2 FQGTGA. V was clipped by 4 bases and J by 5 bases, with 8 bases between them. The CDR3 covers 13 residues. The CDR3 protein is CASSYGLTGELFF. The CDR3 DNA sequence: TGTGCCAGCAGCTATGGCTTGACCGGGGAGCTGTTTTTT.

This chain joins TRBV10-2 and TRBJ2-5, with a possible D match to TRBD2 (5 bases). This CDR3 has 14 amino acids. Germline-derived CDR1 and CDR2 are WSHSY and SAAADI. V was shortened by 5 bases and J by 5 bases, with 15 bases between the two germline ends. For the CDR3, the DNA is TGCGCCAGCAGTCCCCGAGGGAGTTCGGAGACCCAGTACTTC. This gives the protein CASSPRGSSETQYF.

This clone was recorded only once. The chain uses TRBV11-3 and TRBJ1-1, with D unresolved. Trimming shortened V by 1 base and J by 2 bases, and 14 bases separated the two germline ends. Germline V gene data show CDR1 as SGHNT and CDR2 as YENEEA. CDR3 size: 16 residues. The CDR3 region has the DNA TGTGCCAGCAGCTTAGCCGCGGGCCCCCATAACACTGAAGCTTTCTTT. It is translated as CASSLAAGPHNTEAFF.

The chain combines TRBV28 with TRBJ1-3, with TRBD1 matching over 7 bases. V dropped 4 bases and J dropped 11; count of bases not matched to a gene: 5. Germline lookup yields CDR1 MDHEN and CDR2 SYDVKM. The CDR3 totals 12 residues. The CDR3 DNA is TGTGCCAGCAGTTCCGGACAGGTCCCCATATATTTT. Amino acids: CASSSGQVPIYF.

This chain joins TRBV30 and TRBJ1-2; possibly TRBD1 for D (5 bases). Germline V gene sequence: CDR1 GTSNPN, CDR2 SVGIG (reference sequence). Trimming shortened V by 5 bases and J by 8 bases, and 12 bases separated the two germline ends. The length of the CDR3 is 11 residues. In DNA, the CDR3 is TGTGCCTGGTTCGGGGGTTGGGGCTACACCTTC. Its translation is CAWFGGWGYTF.

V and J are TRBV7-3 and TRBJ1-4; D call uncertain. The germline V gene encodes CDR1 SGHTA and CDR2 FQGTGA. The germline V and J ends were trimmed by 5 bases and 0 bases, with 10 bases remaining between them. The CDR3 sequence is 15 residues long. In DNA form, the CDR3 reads TGTGCCAGCAGCCACCGGCCCTCAACTAATGAAAAACTGTTTTTT. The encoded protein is CASSHRPSTNEKLFF.

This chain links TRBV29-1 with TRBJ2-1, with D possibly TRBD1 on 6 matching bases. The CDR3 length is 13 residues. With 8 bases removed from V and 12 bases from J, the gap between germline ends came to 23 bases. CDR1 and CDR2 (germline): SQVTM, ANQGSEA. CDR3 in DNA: TGCAGCATCCCAGGGGCCGCCTCTTTGGGGCAGTTCTTC. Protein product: CSIPGAASLGQFF.

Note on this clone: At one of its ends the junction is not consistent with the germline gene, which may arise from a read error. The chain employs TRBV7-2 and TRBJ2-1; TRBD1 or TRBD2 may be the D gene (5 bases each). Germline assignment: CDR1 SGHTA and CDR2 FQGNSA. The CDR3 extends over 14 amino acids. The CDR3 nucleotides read TGTGCCAGCAGCTTATTTAGAGGAAGGGCAGGGAGTATCTTC. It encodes CASSLFRGRAGSIF.

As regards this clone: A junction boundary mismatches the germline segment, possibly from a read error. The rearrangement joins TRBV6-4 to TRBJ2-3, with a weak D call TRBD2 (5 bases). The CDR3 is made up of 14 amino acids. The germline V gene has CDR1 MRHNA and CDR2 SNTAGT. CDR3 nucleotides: TGTGCAAGCAGCCCCCCGGGAAGGGCAGATACGCAGTATTTT. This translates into CASSPPGRADTQYF.

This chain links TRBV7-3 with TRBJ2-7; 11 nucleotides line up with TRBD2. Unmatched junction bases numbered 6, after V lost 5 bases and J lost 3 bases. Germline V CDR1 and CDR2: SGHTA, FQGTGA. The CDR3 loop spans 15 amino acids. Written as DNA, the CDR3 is TGTGCCAGCAGCATCGGGACTAGCGGTTACTACGAGCAGTACTTC. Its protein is CASSIGTSGYYEQYF.

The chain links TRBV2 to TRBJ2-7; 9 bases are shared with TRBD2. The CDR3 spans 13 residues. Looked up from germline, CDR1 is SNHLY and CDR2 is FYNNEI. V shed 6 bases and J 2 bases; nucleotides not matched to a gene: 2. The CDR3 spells CASSPSGTYEQYF. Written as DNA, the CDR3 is TGTGCCAGCAGCCCTAGCGGGACCTACGAGCAGTACTTC.

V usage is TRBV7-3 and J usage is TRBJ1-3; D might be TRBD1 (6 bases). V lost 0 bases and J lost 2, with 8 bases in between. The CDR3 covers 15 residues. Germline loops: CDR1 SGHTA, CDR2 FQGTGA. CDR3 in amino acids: CASSLTGQPGNTIYF. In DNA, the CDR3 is TGTGCCAGCAGCTTAACTGGACAGCCTGGAAACACCATATATTTT.

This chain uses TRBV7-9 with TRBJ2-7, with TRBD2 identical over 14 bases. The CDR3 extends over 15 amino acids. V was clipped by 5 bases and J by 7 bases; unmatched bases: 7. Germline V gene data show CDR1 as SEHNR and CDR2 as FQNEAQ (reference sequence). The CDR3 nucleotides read TGTGCCAGCAGCCCGGGACTAGCGGGAGCCTTGGAGCAGTACTTC. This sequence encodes CASSPGLAGALEQYF.

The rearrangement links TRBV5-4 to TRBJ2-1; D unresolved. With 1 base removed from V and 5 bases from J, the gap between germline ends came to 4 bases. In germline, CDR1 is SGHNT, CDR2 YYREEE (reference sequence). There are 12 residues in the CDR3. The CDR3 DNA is TGTGCCAGCAGCTTGCGCCACAATGAGCAGTTCTTC. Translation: CASSLRHNEQFF. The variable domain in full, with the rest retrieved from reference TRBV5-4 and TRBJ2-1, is ETGVTQSPTHLIKTRGQQVTLRCSSQSGHNTVSWYQQALGQGPQFIFQYYREEENGRGNFPPRFSGLQFPNYSSELNVNALELDDSALYLCASSLRHNEQFFGPGTRLTVL.

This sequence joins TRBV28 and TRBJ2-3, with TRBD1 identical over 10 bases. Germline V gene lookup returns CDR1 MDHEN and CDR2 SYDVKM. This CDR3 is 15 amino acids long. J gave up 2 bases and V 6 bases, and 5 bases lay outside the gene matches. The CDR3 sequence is CASRGDRGPTDTQYF. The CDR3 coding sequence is TGTGCCAGCAGGGGGGACAGGGGTCCCACAGATACGCAGTATTTT. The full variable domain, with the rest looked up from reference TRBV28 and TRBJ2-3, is DVKVTQSSRYLVKRTGEKVFLECVQDMDHENMFWYRQDPGLGLRLIYFSYDVKMKEKGDIPEGYSVSREKKERFSLILESASTNQTSMYLCASRGDRGPTDTQYFGPGTRLTVL.

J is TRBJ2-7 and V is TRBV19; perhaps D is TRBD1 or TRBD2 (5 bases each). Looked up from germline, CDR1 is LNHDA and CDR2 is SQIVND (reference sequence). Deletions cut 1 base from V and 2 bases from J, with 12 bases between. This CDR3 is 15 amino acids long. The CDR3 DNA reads TGTGCCAGTAGTATAGGTGGGGGAGTCCCCTACGAGCAGTACTTC. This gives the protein CASSIGGGVPYEQYF.

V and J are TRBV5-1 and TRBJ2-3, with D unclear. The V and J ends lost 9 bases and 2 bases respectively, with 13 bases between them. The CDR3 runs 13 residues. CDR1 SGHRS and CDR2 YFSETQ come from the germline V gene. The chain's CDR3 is CATSTGDTDTQYF. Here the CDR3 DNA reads TGCGCCACCTCGACTGGAGACACAGATACGCAGTATTTT. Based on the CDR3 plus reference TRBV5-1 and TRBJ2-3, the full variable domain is KAGVTQTPRYLIKTRGQQVTLSCSPISGHRSVSWYQQTPGQGLQFLFEYFSETQRNKGNFPGRFSGRQFSNSRSEMNVSTLELGDSALYLCATSTGDTDTQYFGPGTRLTVL.

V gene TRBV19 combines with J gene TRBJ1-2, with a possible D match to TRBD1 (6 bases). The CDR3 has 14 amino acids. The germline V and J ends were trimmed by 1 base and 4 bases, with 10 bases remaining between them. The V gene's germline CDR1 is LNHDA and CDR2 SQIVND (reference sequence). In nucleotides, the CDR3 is TGTGCCAGTAGTATAGTTCAGGGGCCCTATGGCTACACCTTC. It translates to CASSIVQGPYGYTF.

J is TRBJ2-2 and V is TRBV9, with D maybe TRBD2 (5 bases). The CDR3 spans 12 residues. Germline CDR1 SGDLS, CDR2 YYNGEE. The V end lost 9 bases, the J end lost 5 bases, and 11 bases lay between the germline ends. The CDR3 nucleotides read TGTGCCACACGTCGGGAAACCGGGGAGCTGTTTTTT. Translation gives CATRRETGELFF.

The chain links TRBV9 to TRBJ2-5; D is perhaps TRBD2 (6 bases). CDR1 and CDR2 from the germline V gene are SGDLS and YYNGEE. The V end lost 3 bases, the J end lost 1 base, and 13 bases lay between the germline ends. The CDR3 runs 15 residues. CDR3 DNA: TGTGCCAGCAGCGACGCGGGACTGAGCCAAGAGACCCAGTACTTC. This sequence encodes CASSDAGLSQETQYF. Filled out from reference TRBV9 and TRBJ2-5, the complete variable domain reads DSGVTQTPKHLITATGQRVTLRCSPRSGDLSVYWYQQSLDQGLQFLIQYYNGEERAKGNILERFSAQQFPDLHSELNLSSLELGDSALYFCASSDAGLSQETQYFGPGTRLLVL.